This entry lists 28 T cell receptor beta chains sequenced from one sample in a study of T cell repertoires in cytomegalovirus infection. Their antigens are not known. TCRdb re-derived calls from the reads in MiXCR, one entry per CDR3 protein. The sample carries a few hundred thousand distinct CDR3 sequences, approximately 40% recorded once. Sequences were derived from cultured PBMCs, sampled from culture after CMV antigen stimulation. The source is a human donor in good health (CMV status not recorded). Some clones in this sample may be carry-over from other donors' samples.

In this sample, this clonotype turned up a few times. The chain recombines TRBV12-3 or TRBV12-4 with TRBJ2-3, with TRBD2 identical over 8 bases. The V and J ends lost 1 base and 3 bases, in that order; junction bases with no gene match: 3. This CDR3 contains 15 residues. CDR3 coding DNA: TGTGCCAGCAGTTTAGACGGGGGGGAAACAGATACGCAGTATTTT. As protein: CASSLDGGETDTQYF.

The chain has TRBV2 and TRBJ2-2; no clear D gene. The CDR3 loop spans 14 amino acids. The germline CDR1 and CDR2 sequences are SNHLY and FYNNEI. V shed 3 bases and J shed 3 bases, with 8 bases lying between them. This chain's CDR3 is CASSDRTDTGELFF. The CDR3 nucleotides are TGTGCCAGCAGTGACAGGACGGACACCGGGGAGCTGTTTTTT.

In nucleotides, the CDR3 is TGTGCCAGCAGCCTCCAACGAGCGGGGGCCTACGAGCAGTACTTC. This codes for CASSLQRAGAYEQYF. This sequence joins TRBV7-2 and TRBJ2-7; 8 positions match TRBD2. The ends lost 5 bases at V and 2 bases at J; junction bases unmatched: 8. The CDR3 runs to 15 residues. The germline V gene encodes CDR1 SGHTA and CDR2 FQGNSA.

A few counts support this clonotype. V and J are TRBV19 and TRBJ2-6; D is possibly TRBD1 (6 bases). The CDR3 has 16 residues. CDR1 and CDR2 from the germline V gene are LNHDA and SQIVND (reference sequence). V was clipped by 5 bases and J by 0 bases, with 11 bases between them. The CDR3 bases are TGTGCCAGTAGTTTCGGACAGAGCTCTGGGGCCAACGTCCTGACTTTC. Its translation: CASSFGQSSGANVLTF.

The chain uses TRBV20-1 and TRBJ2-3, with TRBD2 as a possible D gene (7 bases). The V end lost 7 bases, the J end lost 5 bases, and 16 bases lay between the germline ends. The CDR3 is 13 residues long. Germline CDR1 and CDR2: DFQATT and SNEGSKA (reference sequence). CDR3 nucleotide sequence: TGCAGTGGGGGGAGGGGGAGGGAAGATACGCAGTATTTT. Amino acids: CSGGRGREDTQYF.

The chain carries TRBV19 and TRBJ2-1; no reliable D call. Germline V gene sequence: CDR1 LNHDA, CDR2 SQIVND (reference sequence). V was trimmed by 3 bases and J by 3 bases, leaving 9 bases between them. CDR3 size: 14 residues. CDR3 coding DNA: TGTGCCAGTAGTATTTTGTCTGACTACAATGAGCAGTTCTTC. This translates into CASSILSDYNEQFF.

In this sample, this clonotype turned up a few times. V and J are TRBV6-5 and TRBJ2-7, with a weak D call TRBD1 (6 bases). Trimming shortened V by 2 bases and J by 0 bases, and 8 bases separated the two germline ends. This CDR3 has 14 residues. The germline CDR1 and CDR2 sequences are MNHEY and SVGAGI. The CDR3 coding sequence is TGTGCCAGCAGTTACGGGGACAACTCCTACGAGCAGTACTTC. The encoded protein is CASSYGDNSYEQYF.

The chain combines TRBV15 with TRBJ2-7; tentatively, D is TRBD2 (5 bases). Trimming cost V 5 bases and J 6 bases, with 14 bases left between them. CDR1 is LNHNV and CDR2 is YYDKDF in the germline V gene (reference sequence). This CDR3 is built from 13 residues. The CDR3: CATSATRESEQYF. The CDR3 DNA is TGTGCCACCAGCGCCACGAGGGAATCCGAGCAGTACTTC.

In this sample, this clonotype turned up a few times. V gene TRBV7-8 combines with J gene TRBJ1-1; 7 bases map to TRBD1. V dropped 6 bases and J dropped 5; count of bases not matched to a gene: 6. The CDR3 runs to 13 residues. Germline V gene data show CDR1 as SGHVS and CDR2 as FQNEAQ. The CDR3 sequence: CASSLQGPTEAFF. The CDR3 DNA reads TGTGCCAGCAGTCTACAGGGGCCGACTGAAGCTTTCTTT.

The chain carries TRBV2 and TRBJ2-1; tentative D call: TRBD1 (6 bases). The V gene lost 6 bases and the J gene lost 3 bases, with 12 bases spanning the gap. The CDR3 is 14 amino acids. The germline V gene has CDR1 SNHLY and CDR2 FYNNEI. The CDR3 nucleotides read TGTGCCAGCAGAAGTCAGGGGTTCTACAATGAGCAGTTCTTC. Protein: CASRSQGFYNEQFF.

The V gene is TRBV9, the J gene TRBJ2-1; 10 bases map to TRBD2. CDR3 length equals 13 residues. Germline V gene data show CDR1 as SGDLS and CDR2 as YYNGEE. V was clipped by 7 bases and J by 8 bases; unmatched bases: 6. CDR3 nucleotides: TGTGCCAGCGGCCTAGCGGGAGCTGATGAGCAGTTCTTC. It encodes CASGLAGADEQFF.

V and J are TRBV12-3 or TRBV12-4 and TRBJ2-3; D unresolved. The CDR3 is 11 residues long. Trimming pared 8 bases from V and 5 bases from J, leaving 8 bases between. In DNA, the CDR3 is TGTGCCAGCGGGTATTTAGATACGCAGTATTTT. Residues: CASGYLDTQYF.

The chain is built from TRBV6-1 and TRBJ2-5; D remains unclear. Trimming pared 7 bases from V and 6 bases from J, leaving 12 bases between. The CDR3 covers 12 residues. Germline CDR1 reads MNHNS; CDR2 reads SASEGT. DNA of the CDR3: TGTGCCAGCACTGGCGGTCTGAAGACCCAGTACTTC. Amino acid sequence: CASTGGLKTQYF.

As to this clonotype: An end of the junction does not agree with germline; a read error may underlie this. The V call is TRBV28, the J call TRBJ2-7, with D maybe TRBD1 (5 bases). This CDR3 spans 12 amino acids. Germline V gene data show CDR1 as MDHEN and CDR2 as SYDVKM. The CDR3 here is CASSLAGYGQYF. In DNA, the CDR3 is TGTGCCAGCAGTTTGGCAGGGTACGGGCAGTACTTC.

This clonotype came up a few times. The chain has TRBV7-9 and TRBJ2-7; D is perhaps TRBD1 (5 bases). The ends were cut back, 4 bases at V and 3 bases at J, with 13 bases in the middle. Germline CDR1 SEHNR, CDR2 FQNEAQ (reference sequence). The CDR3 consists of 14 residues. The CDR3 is CASSSSTGFYEQYF. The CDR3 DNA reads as TGTGCCAGCAGCTCATCCACAGGCTTCTACGAGCAGTACTTC.

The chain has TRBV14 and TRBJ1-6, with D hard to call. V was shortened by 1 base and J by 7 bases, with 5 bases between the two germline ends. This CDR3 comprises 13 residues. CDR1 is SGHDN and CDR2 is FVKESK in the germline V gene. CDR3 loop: CASSQVRNSPLHF. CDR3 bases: TGTGCCAGCAGCCAAGTTCGAAATTCACCCCTCCACTTT.

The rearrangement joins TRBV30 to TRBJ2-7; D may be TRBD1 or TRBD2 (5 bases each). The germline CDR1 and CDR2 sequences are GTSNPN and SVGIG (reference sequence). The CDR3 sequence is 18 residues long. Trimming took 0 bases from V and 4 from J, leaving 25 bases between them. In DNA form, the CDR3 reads TGTGCCTGGAGTGTAGACTGGGGCCAAATTCGGCGGGCTTACGAGCAGTACTTC. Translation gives CAWSVDWGQIRRAYEQYF.

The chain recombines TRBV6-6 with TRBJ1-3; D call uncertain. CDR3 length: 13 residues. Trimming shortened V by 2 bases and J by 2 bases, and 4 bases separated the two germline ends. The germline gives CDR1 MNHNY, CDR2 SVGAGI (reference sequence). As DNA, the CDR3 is TGTGCCAGCAGTTACCAAGCTGGAAACACCATATATTTT. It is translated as CASSYQAGNTIYF.

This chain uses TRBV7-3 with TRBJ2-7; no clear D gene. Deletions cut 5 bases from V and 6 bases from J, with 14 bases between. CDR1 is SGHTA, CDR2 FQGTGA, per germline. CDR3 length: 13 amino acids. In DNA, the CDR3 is TGTGCCAGCAGCCCTCCCACCCCGGTCGAGCAGTACTTC. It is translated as CASSPPTPVEQYF.

The CDR3 sequence: CASSLASRWETQYF. For the CDR3, the DNA is TGTGCCAGCAGTTTAGCGTCCCGCTGGGAGACCCAGTACTTC. V is TRBV28 and J is TRBJ2-5, with D unclear. Looked up from germline, CDR1 is MDHEN and CDR2 is SYDVKM. The V end was cut by 2 bases, the J end by 5 bases, with 12 bases between. This CDR3 spans 14 amino acids.

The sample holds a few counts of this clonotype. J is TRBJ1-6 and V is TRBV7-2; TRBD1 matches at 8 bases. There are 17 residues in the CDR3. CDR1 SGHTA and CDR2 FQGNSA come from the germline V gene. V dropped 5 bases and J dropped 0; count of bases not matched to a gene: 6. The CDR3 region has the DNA TGTGCCAGCAGCCCGGACAGGGTTCGCTCCTATAATTCACCCCTCCACTTT. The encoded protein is CASSPDRVRSYNSPLHF.

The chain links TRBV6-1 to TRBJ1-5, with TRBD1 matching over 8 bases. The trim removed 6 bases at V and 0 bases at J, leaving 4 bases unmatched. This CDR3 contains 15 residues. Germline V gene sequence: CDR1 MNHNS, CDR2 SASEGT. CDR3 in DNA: TGTGCCAGCAGGTGGACAGGGTTTAGCAATCAGCCCCAGCATTTT. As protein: CASRWTGFSNQPQHF.

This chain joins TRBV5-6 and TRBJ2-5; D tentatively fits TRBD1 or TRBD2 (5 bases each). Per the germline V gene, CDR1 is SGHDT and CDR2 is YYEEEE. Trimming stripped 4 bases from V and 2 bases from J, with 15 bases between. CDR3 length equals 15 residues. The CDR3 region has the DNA TGTGCCAGCAGCGCTCAGACAGCGGAACAAGAGACCCAGTACTTC. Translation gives CASSAQTAEQETQYF.

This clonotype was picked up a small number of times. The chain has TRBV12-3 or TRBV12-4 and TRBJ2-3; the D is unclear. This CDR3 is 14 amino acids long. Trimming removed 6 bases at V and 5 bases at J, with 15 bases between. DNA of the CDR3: TGTGCCAGCAGCTCCTACGTGGCAGGAGATACGCAGTATTTT. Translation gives CASSSYVAGDTQYF.

The CDR3 bases are TGTGCCGGTCGGGGGGGGGGGAATGAGCAGTTCTTC. Translating it yields CAGRGGGNEQFF. The rearrangement joins TRBV7-2 to TRBJ2-1; 8 nucleotides align to TRBD2. The V segment lost 11 bases and the J segment 7 bases; nucleotides outside the gene matches: 7. CDR1 and CDR2 (germline): SGHTA, FQGNSA. This CDR3 is built from 12 residues.

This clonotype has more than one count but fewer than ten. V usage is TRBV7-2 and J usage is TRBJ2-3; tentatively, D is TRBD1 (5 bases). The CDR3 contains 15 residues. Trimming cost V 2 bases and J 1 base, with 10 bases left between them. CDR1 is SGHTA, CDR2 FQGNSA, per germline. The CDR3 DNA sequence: TGTGCCAGCAGCTTACAGGGCCCCGGCACAGATACGCAGTATTTT. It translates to CASSLQGPGTDTQYF.

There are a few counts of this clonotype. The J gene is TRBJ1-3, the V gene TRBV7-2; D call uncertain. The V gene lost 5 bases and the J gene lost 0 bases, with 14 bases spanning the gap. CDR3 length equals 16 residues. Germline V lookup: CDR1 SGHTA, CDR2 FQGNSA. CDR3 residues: CASSADLLRSGNTIYF. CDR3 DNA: TGTGCCAGCAGCGCGGACCTACTGCGCTCTGGAAACACCATATATTTT.

The CDR3 here is CASSRGEYGYTF. CDR3 bases: TGTGCCAGCAGCCGGGGAGAGTATGGCTACACCTTC. This chain uses TRBV7-2 with TRBJ1-2, with D unclear. V gave up 5 bases and J gave up 5 bases, with 9 bases separating them. Germline values: CDR1 SGHTA, CDR2 FQGNSA. The CDR3 is made up of 12 amino acids.